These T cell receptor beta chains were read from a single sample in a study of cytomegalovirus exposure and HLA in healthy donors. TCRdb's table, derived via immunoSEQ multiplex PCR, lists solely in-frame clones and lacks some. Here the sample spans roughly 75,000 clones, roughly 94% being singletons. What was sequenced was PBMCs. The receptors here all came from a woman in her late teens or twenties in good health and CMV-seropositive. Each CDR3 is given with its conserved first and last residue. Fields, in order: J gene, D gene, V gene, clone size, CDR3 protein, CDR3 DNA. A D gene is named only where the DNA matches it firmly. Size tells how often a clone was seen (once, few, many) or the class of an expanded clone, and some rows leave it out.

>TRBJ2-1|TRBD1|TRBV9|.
CASSVGQGVDEQFF
TGTGCCAGCAGCGTGGGACAGGGTGTCGATGAGCAGTTCTTC
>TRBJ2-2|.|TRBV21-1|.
CASSVRGTPYTGELFF
TGTGCCAGCAGCGTAAGGGGGACACCTTACACCGGGGAGCTGTTTTTT
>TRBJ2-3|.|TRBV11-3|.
CASRSHSGSTDTQYF
TGTGCCAGCAGAAGTCACTCGGGGAGCACAGATACGCAGTATTTT
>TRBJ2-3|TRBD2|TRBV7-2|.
CASSLASGRRSDTQYF
TGTGCCAGCAGCTTAGCAAGCGGGAGAAGGTCAGATACGCAGTATTTT
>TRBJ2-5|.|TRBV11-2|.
CASSFRTGMQETQYF
TGTGCCAGCAGCTTCCGAACCGGGATGCAAGAGACCCAGTACTTC
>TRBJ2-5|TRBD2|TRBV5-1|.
CASSQGLAGLETQYF
TGCGCCAGCAGCCAGGGACTAGCGGGATTAGAGACCCAGTACTTC
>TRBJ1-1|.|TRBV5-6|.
CASSPRLRERGTEAFF
TGTGCCAGCAGCCCCCGTCTTCGAGAAAGGGGCACTGAAGCTTTCTTT
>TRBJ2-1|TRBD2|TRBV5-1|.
CASSPSGGSYNEQFF
TGCGCCAGCAGCCCTAGCGGGGGCTCCTACAATGAGCAGTTCTTC
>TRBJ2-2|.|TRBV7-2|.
CASSYERVTGELFF
TGTGCCAGCAGCTACGAACGGGTCACCGGGGAGCTGTTTTTT
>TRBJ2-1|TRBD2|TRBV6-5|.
CASTTGLALFNEQFF
TGTGCCAGCACTACGGGACTAGCCCTTTTCAATGAGCAGTTCTTC
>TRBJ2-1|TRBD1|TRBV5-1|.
CASSLAQDRGRQEQFF
TGCGCCAGCAGCTTGGCCCAGGACAGGGGCCGCCAGGAGCAGTTCTTC
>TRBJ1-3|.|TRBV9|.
CASSAERKNGDTIYF
TGTGCCAGCAGCGCCGAGAGAAAAAACGGGGACACCATATATTTT
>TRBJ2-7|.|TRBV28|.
CASSFSYRESSYEQYF
TGTGCCAGCAGTTTTTCGTATCGGGAGTCCTCCTACGAGCAGTACTTC
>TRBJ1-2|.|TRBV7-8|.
CASSSLDILGYTF
TGTGCCAGCAGCTCGCTTGACATTCTCGGCTACACCTTC
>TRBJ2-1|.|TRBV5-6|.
CASSQTGYDEQFF
TGTGCCAGCAGCCAAACAGGGTATGATGAGCAGTTCTTC
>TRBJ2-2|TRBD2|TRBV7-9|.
CASSLPSGGNTGELFF
TGTGCCAGCAGCTTGCCTAGCGGGGGGAACACCGGGGAGCTGTTTTTT
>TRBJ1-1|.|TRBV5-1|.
CASRWSGENTEAFF
TGCGCCAGCAGATGGTCAGGGGAGAACACTGAAGCTTTCTTT
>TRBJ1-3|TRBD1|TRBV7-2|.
CASSLVSWTGKGNTIYF
TGTGCCAGCAGCTTAGTATCCTGGACAGGGAAAGGAAACACCATATATTTT
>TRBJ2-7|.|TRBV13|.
CASSLGRGAVYEQYF
TGTGCCAGCAGCTTAGGCAGGGGAGCGGTTTACGAGCAGTACTTC
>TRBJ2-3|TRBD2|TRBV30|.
CAWQIAGYTDTQYF
TGTGCCTGGCAAATAGCGGGGTACACAGATACGCAGTATTTT
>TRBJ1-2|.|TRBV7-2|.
CASSLQDPYGYTF
TGTGCCAGCAGTCTACAGGACCCGTATGGCTACACCTTC
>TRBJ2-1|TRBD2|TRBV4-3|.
CASSQEKAGGLSQFF
TGCGCCAGCAGCCAAGAAAAGGCGGGGGGACTATCGCAGTTCTTC
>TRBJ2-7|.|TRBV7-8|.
CASSLFRQAVEQYF
TGTGCCAGCAGCTTATTCAGACAGGCCGTCGAGCAGTACTTC
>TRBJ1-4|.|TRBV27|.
CASSLWNGANEKLFF
TGTGCCAGCAGTTTATGGAATGGGGCGAATGAAAAACTGTTTTTT
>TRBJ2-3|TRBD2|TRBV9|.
CASSARPSGSTDTQYF
TGTGCCAGCAGCGCGCGGCCTAGCGGGAGCACAGATACGCAGTATTTT
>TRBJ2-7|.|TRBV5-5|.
CASSTDGGGRVGEQYF
TGTGCCAGCAGCACCGATGGTGGGGGCCGGGTAGGCGAGCAGTACTTC
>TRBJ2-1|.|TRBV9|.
CASSETGTFSYNEQFF
TGTGCCAGCAGCGAAACCGGGACTTTCTCCTACAATGAGCAGTTCTTC
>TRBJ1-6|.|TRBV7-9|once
CASSLSKQGNNSPLHF
TGTGCCAGCAGCTTAAGTAAGCAGGGGAATAATTCACCCCTCCACTTT
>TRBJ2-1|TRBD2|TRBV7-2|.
CASLRLAGAGYNEQFF
TGTGCCAGCCTCCGACTAGCGGGGGCGGGGTACAATGAGCAGTTCTTC
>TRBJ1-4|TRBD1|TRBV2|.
CASMPGQGSEKLFF
TGTGCCAGCATGCCGGGACAGGGGAGTGAAAAACTGTTTTTT
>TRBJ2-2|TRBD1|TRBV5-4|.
CASSSTGTANTGELFF
TGTGCCAGCAGCTCGACCGGGACAGCGAACACCGGGGAGCTGTTTTTT
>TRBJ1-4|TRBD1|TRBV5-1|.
CASSPNPTGVTNEKLFF
TGCGCCAGCAGCCCCAATCCGACAGGGGTTACTAATGAAAAACTGTTTTTT
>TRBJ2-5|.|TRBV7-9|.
CASSSLALRLQETQYF
TGTGCCAGCAGCTCTTTAGCCCTACGACTTCAAGAGACCCAGTACTTC
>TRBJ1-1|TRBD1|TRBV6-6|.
CASSEGQGDTEAFF
TGTGCCAGCAGTGAGGGACAGGGGGACACTGAAGCTTTCTTT
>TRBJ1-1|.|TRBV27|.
CASSLIFRNTEAFF
TGTGCCAGCAGTTTAATTTTCAGGAACACTGAAGCTTTCTTT
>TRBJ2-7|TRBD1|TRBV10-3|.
CAISESTGVSYEQYF
TGTGCCATCAGTGAGTCGACAGGGGTATCCTACGAGCAGTACTTC